This entry is about one TCR beta chain. No antigen is known for it. This record belongs to a study of T cell responses to AZD1222 COVID-19 vaccine. Looking at the study overall: Whether given at about 4 or about 12 weeks, second doses were pooled. The study, taken as a whole, reports: Spike-specific TCR breadth and depth grew following two AZD1222 doses. Repertoires were obtained only post-peak T cell response.

The assay was immunoSEQ multiplex PCR, and TCRdb's table has in-frame clones only and misses some. The table lists about 170,000 clones, around nine tenths of them singletons. From germline, CDR1 is MGHRA and CDR2 YSYEKL. The CDR3 is 13 residues long. The ends were cut back, 4 bases at V and 8 bases at J, with 14 bases in the middle. The receptor was derived from an adult in good health. The chain recombines TRBV4-1 with TRBJ1-2; D is perhaps TRBD1 (5 bases). Sample: peripheral blood, taken on day 0 of AZD1222 vaccination. The CDR3, as DNA: TGCGCCAGCAGCCTCCGCCAGGGATTCGGCTACACCTTC. This codes for CASSLRQGFGYTF.